The TCR beta chain described here comes from a study of T-cell memory formation after mild COVID-19. Overall study context: The study found TCR clusters largely donor specific.

Germline-derived CDR1 and CDR2 are SGHRS and YFSETQ. With 0 bases removed from V and 8 bases from J, the gap between germline ends came to 9 bases. CDR3 size: 14 residues. UMIs and sample barcodes were carried by the TCR alpha and TCR beta cDNA libraries that 5'RACE produced using constant-segment primers. TCRdb itself ran the 5' RACE reads through MiXCR, one entry per CDR3 protein. In the table there are around 340,000 distinct CDR3 sequences, 15% to 20% of which are singletons. The sequence was collected from a man between 18 and 29 years old who had mild COVID-19 (a few samples of this study predate the infection). Cell type and time point are not known. The sequencing input was PBMCs or a T cell subset sorted from them (not recorded which). The chain has TRBV5-1 and TRBJ1-6; D not certain. The DNA for the CDR3 is TGCGCCAGCAGCTTGGGAGGAGTCGATTCACCCCTCCACTTT. The encoded protein is CASSLGGVDSPLHF.